A selection of T cell receptor beta chains follows, all from one sample in a study of blood T cell repertoires in COVID-19. Profiling relied on immunoSEQ multiplex PCR, and the TCRdb table lists in-frame clones only, not all of them. The table records about 320,000 clones, around nine tenths of them present only once. Source material: PBMCs or T cells enriched from blood (not recorded which). These receptors were collected from a man aged 55 to 70 who had recovered from COVID-19. The conserved cysteine and the conserved F or W are not part of the CDR3 here. The D gene is left open where the match is weak. Size tells how often a clone was seen (once, few, many) or the class of an expanded clone, and some rows leave it out.

abundance	j_gene	v_gene	d_gene	CDR3aa
.	TRBJ1-1	TRBV28	TRBD1	ASSLRFGTGNTEAF
.	TRBJ2-1	TRBV29-1	.	SVPAQGTSREYNEQF
.	TRBJ1-4	TRBV6-5	.	ASSYSGWEKLF
once	TRBJ2-7	TRBV12-3/TRBV12-4	.	ASSLNRYYEQY
.	TRBJ1-2	TRBV14	.	ASSPQAGVNYGYT
.	TRBJ1-4	TRBV7-8	TRBD1	ASSPPGGEGEKLF
.	TRBJ2-5	TRBV19	TRBD2	ASSPFPAGGTETQY
.	TRBJ2-7	TRBV6-5	.	ASSSRGDNYEQY
once	TRBJ1-6	TRBV3-1/TRBV3-2	TRBD1	ASSQGTGGDSPLH
once	TRBJ2-7	TRBV10-3	TRBD1	AISGGTGGPRGSYEQY
.	TRBJ2-5	TRBV15	.	ATSRGDSQETQY
.	TRBJ2-1	TRBV19	.	ASRAPWGPRNEQF
.	TRBJ2-1	TRBV5-1	TRBD1	ASSLASGGTDEQF
.	TRBJ1-2	TRBV19	TRBD1	ASSIDGTERGGYT
few	TRBJ1-1	TRBV7-3	.	ASSSTGGNTEAF
.	TRBJ2-1	TRBV29-1	TRBD1	SGGQGKAYNEQF
.	TRBJ2-5	TRBV5-1	TRBD2	ASSFAGGEETQY
.	TRBJ2-3	TRBV28	.	ASNRPGADTQY
.	TRBJ2-7	TRBV4-1	.	ASSQDFKSGWPHEQY
.	TRBJ2-7	TRBV27	.	ATADFNGGPGEQY
.	TRBJ2-1	TRBV11-1	TRBD1	ASSVGQGEDEQF
.	TRBJ2-2	TRBV27	TRBD2	ASSFIAGGPTGELF
.	TRBJ2-1	TRBV6-6	TRBD1	ASSPGQQNNEQF
.	TRBJ1-6	TRBV7-2	.	ASSSQADSPLH
.	TRBJ1-5	TRBV3-1/TRBV3-2	.	ASSQGPRSQPQH
once	TRBJ1-1	TRBV7-9	.	ASSLTARDTEAF
.	TRBJ2-5	TRBV7-9	.	ASSSGVAETQY
.	TRBJ2-1	TRBV19	.	ASSILVSPNEQF
once	TRBJ2-3	TRBV5-1	TRBD1	ASSWNRGSTDTQY
.	TRBJ1-5	TRBV15	.	ATSRGGGDQPQH
.	TRBJ1-5	TRBV4-2	.	ASSQQRNSNQPQH
.	TRBJ1-2	TRBV11-2	TRBD1	ASSYSGTGSLNYGYT
.	TRBJ2-7	TRBV7-3	TRBD2	ASSVTSGTYEQY
.	TRBJ1-6	TRBV27	.	ASSLSQGGSPLH
once	TRBJ2-6	TRBV4-3	TRBD1	ASSQEGDSLLSGANVLT
.	TRBJ2-5	TRBV28	TRBD2	ASRPAGGYQETQY
.	TRBJ1-4	TRBV7-2	.	ASSSSREKLF
few	TRBJ2-3	TRBV5-1	TRBD2	ASSLAVSGRFADTQY
.	TRBJ1-1	TRBV19	TRBD1	ASSSTGGAMEAF
.	TRBJ1-2	TRBV18	TRBD1	ASSPPGATGAVYGYT